The 7 T cell receptor beta chains reported below all come from one sample, sequenced in a study of cytomegalovirus exposure and HLA in healthy donors. TCRdb's table, derived via immunoSEQ multiplex PCR, lists solely in-frame clones and lacks some. The sample contains over 110,000 clones, about 87% of which appear only once. Sequenced input: PBMCs. Receptor source: a man between 18 and 35 years old in good health and CMV-seropositive.

The chain has TRBV29-1 and TRBJ2-7, with 10 bases that match TRBD1. J was trimmed by 6 bases and V by 5 bases; bases with no gene match: 10. Germline CDR1 SQVTM, CDR2 ANQGSEA. The CDR3 loop spans 14 amino acids. CDR3 loop: CSVTYRDRGPEQYF. The CDR3 coding sequence is TGCAGCGTTACATACCGGGACAGGGGACCCGAGCAGTACTTC.

This sequence joins TRBV6-1 and TRBJ2-7; 11 nucleotides line up with TRBD2. Germline lookup yields CDR1 MNHNS and CDR2 SASEGT. Losses at the gene ends were 7 bases for V and 2 bases for J; bases not matched to a gene: 4. The CDR3 sequence is 14 residues long. Here the CDR3 reads CASINSGRAYEQYF. In nucleotides, the CDR3 is TGTGCCAGCATTAATAGCGGGAGGGCCTACGAGCAGTACTTC.

The rearrangement links TRBV5-1 to TRBJ2-3, with TRBD2 matching over 13 bases. Trimming removed 4 bases from V and 2 bases from J; junction bases left unmatched: 7. CDR3 size: 17 residues. Germline V gives CDR1 SGHRS, CDR2 YFSETQ. CDR3 nucleotide sequence: TGCGCCAGCAGCCTTCCGGGACTAGCGGGGCCCACAGATACGCAGTATTTT. Amino acids: CASSLPGLAGPTDTQYF.

The chain recombines TRBV9 with TRBJ2-2; 11 bases fit TRBD2. V was clipped by 4 bases and J by 7 bases; unmatched bases: 12. Germline lookup yields CDR1 SGDLS and CDR2 YYNGEE. The CDR3 totals 17 residues. The CDR3 region has the DNA TGTGCCAGCAGCCCGGTGGCTAGCGGGAGGTCAGGCGGGGAGCTGTTTTTT. It translates to CASSPVASGRSGGELFF.

The rearrangement joins TRBV15 to TRBJ2-1; unclear D gene. Trimming took off 4 bases at V and 5 bases at J, with 9 bases between the two ends. Germline lookup yields CDR1 LNHNV and CDR2 YYDKDF (reference sequence). The CDR3 is 13 amino acids. The CDR3 region has the DNA TGTGCCACCAGCACGTGGCCAAACAATGAGCAGTTCTTC. It codes for CATSTWPNNEQFF.

This clone turned up a few times. CDR3 DNA sequence: TGTGCCAGCAGCGTACTTAGCCCTACTCATGACAGCTCTGGGGCCAACGTCCTGACTTTC. Residues: CASSVLSPTHDSSGANVLTF. This chain links TRBV9 with TRBJ2-6, with a tentative D call TRBD1 (5 bases). V lost 1 base and J 0 bases, leaving 20 bases between the germline ends. Germline-derived CDR1 and CDR2 are SGDLS and YYNGEE. CDR3 length: 20 residues.

This clone is medium-sized by share. The V call is TRBV18, the J call TRBJ2-7; 7 bases align to TRBD2. Unmatched junction bases numbered 5, after V lost 3 bases and J lost 0 bases. CDR1 KGHSH and CDR2 LQKENI come from the germline V gene. CDR3 length: 15 residues. CDR3 DNA: TGTGCCAGCTCACCTACTAGCGCTAGCTCCTACGAGCAGTACTTC. Amino acid sequence: CASSPTSASSYEQYF.